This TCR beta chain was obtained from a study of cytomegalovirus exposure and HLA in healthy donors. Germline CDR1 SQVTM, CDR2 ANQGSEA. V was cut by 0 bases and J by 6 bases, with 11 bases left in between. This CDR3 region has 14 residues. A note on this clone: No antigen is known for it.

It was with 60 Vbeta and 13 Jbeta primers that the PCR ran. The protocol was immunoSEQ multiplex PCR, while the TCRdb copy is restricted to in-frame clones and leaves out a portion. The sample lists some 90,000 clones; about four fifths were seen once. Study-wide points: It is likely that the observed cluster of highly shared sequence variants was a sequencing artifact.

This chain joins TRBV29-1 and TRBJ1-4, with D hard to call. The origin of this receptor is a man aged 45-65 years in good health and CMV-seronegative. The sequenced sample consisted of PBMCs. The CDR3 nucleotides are TGCAGCGTTGAAGATACGGGGTTGGATGAAAAACTGTTTTTT. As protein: CSVEDTGLDEKLFF. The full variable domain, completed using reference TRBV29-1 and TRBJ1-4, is SAVISQKPSRDICQRGTSLTIQCQVDSQVTMMFWYRQQPGQSLTLIATANQGSEATYESGFVIDKFPISRPNLTFSTLTVSNMSPEDSSIYLCSVEDTGLDEKLFFGSGTQLSVL.